Below, 2 T cell receptor beta chains from the same sample are listed, as sequenced in a study of blood T cell repertoires in COVID-19. TCRdb's copy holds only in-frame clones and misses some; the assay was immunoSEQ multiplex PCR. The sample includes approximately 300,000 clones, roughly 90% of them seen just once. Input material: PBMCs or T cells enriched from blood (not recorded which). These receptors were taken from a man aged 55 to 70 who had recovered from COVID-19.

The chain joins TRBV2 to TRBJ2-1, with 16 bases aligning to TRBD2. The CDR3 is 18 amino acids. With V trimmed by 3 bases and J by 7 bases, 9 bases remained unmatched. Germline V gene sequence: CDR1 SNHLY, CDR2 FYNNEI. CDR3 region: CASSDGTSGRAMRNEQFF. For the CDR3, the DNA is TGTGCCAGCAGTGATGGGACTAGCGGGAGGGCAATGAGGAATGAGCAGTTCTTC. Based on the CDR3 plus reference TRBV2 and TRBJ2-1, the full variable domain is EPEVTQTPSHQVTQMGQEVILRCVPISNHLYFYWYRQILGQKVEFLVSFYNNEISEKSEIFDDQFSVERPDGSNFTLKIRSTKLEDSAMYFCASSDGTSGRAMRNEQFFGPGTRLTVL.

The gene calls are TRBV7-9 and TRBJ1-5; D remains unclear. Per the germline V gene, CDR1 is SEHNR and CDR2 is FQNEAQ (reference sequence). This CDR3 has 14 residues. V was shortened by 1 base and J by 3 bases, with 7 bases between the two germline ends. This chain's CDR3 is CASSLGTNNQPQHF. The CDR3 DNA sequence: TGTGCCAGCAGCTTAGGCACAAACAATCAGCCCCAGCATTTT.